One TCR beta chain is described in this entry. Its antigen remains unknown. It was with 60 Vbeta and 13 Jbeta primers that the PCR ran. Produced via immunoSEQ multiplex PCR; TCRdb's table is partial and in-frame only. The sample includes about 85,000 clones, 65% to 75% of them seen just once. The entry originates in a study of cytomegalovirus exposure and HLA in healthy donors. V was clipped by 0 bases and J by 9 bases, with 10 bases between them. The CDR3 covers 13 residues. Germline-derived CDR1 and CDR2 are SGHRS and YFSETQ. Regarding the study as a whole: In a later analysis, TCR association rates varied by HLA locus: DRB1 most, HLA-C fewest.

This chain links TRBV5-1 with TRBJ1-3, with a possible D match to TRBD1 (6 bases). Sequencing was done on a sample of PBMCs. The sequence derives from a man aged 25-45 years in good health and CMV-seronegative. CDR3: CASSLVGGSTIYF. The CDR3 bases are TGCGCCAGCAGCTTGGTAGGGGGTTCCACCATATATTTT.